This TCR beta chain was profiled in a study of CD8 T cells in ankylosing spondylitis. Regarding the study as a whole: Blood from ankylosing spondylitis patients appeared to carry a characteristic eight-variant TCR beta motif. Several of the motif variants were reported before in synovial fluid and blood from reactive arthritis. Matched ankylosing spondylitis synovial fluid reportedly showed significant enrichment of disease-linked clones.

Quantitative barcoded 5'-RACE was used to prepare TCR beta libraries. TCRdb re-called the 5' RACE reads with MiXCR, one entry per CDR3 protein. The table records hundreds of thousands of distinct CDR3 sequences, 10% to 15% of them present only once. This clonotype was seen more than once but under ten times. What it binds is not known. Trimming pared 6 bases from V and 2 bases from J, leaving 13 bases between. The CDR3 spans 14 residues. In germline, CDR1 is MDHEN, CDR2 SYDVKM. The source of this sequence is a male donor with ankylosing spondylitis. The sequenced sample was blood, either unsorted or a sorted T cell fraction (not recorded which). The chain employs TRBV28 and TRBJ1-1; tentative D call: TRBD1 (5 bases). The CDR3 protein is CASRSRGLNTEAFF. CDR3 coding DNA: TGTGCCAGCAGGTCGAGGGGTTTAAACACTGAAGCTTTCTTT.